This TCR beta chain was sequenced for a study of T cell responses to AZD1222 COVID-19 vaccine. Overall study findings and caveats: Along spike, vaccine-associated CD4 TCRs were found throughout, with dominance at 160-218 and 743-854. Only after the peak T cell response were repertoires sampled.

The assay was immunoSEQ multiplex PCR, and TCRdb's table has in-frame clones only and misses some. The repertoire holds some 36,000 clones, with approximately 91% as singletons. Germline V gene lookup returns CDR1 SGHRS and CDR2 YFSETQ. V was shortened by 4 bases and J by 8 bases, with 10 bases between the two germline ends. The CDR3 totals 13 residues. As for this clone: Its antigen is unidentified. Other DNA sequences from this sample encode an identical CDR3 as well.

The input for sequencing was peripheral blood, taken on day 0 of AZD1222 vaccination. This TCR came from an adult in good health. This rearrangement joins TRBV5-1 to TRBJ1-6, with D unclear. The CDR3 nucleotides read TGCGCCAGCAGCAGGGATCGGGATTCACCCCTCCACTTT. Translated, it gives CASSRDRDSPLHF.